Each of the 27 T cell receptor beta chains below was sequenced from the same sample in a study of T cells expressing NK-cell markers (dated by TCRdb to the early 2020s). The library was built by means of 5' RACE. Data came from an Illumina HiSeq 2000. Reprocessed by TCRdb, the reads give a single entry per CDR3 protein sequence, without DNA. Per the sample table, the count is some 450,000 distinct CDR3 sequences. The top ten constitute less than 7.5% of the sample. Specimen: blood T cells: a sorted CD56 or NKG2C T cell subset, CD4+ or CD8+ T cells, or bulk PBMC T cells (not recorded which). These receptors were taken from a woman between 18 and 70 years old in good health.

The CDR3 here is CAMTKTGEDEQFF. J is TRBJ2-1 and V is TRBV10-3; TCRdb outputs TRBD1, but without DNA this stays unchecked. Germline V lookup: CDR1 ENHRY, CDR2 SYGVKD. The CDR3 runs to 13 residues.

The V call is TRBV10-2, the J call TRBJ1-1; TCRdb indicates TRBD1, and absent DNA this call remains unverified. Germline assignment: CDR1 WSHSY and CDR2 SAAADI. This CDR3 region has 13 residues. The CDR3 protein is CASSLGHTSEAFF.

This rearrangement joins TRBV20-1 to TRBJ1-2; TCRdb names TRBD1, which stays unverified in the absence of DNA. Germline V CDR1 and CDR2: DFQATT, SNEGSKA (reference sequence). The CDR3 spans 14 residues. The CDR3 sequence is CSARFRQGDNGYTF.

The chain recombines TRBV12-3 or TRBV12-4 with TRBJ2-3; TCRdb's D call, TRBD2, is unchecked because there is no DNA. This CDR3 region has 15 residues. The CDR3 is CASRRGRGVTDTQYF.

The V and J genes are TRBV9 and TRBJ2-5; no DNA is available, so the TRBD2 call from TCRdb remains unchecked. The CDR3 consists of 18 residues. CDR1 is SGDLS and CDR2 is YYNGEE in the germline V gene. CDR3 loop: CASSVELAGGPEQETQYF.

J is TRBJ2-7 and V is TRBV28; TCRdb names TRBD1, which stays unverified in the absence of DNA. Per the germline V gene, CDR1 is MDHEN and CDR2 is SYDVKM. The CDR3 length is 12 residues. The CDR3 here is CASSNPLFEQYF.

The rearrangement links TRBV7-9 to TRBJ1-1. The CDR3 is 13 residues long. Germline CDR1 is SEHNR and CDR2 is FQNEAQ (reference sequence). CDR3 in amino acids: CASSLVGTREAFF.

The V call is TRBV23-1, the J call TRBJ2-7; TCRdb lists TRBD1, though no DNA is available to test this call. Being an ORF, TRBV23-1 has a function that is uncertain. The CDR3 length is 16 residues. The CDR3 sequence is CASSHFTGEVTYEQYF.

The chain has TRBV6-4 and TRBJ2-3; TCRdb returns TRBD1, unconfirmable since there is no DNA. From germline, CDR1 is MRHNA and CDR2 SNTAGT. The CDR3 totals 15 residues. CDR3 sequence: CASSEASGGGDTQYF.

The chain is built from TRBV7-2 and TRBJ2-5. Germline loops: CDR1 SGHTA, CDR2 FQGNSA. This CDR3 region has 11 residues. The CDR3 loop is CASSLGVTQYF.

The chain has TRBV7-3 and TRBJ2-1; with no DNA, the TCRdb D assignment of TRBD1 cannot be verified. CDR3 size: 13 residues. Germline CDR1 is SGHTA and CDR2 is FQGTGA. The CDR3 region is CASSSRGVGEQFF.

The V call is TRBV6-1, the J call TRBJ2-1; TCRdb names TRBD2, which stays unverified in the absence of DNA. This CDR3 is 17 amino acids long. The germline CDR1 and CDR2 sequences are MNHNS and SASEGT. CDR3 loop: CASKQMVSGGKYNEQFF.

This chain uses TRBV29-1 with TRBJ1-1; TCRdb's D gene call, TRBD1, goes unchecked for lack of DNA. There are 13 residues in the CDR3. Germline CDR1 is SQVTM and CDR2 is ANQGSEA. The CDR3 loop reads CSVAQGANTEAFF.

This sequence joins TRBV20-1 and TRBJ1-1. In germline, CDR1 is DFQATT, CDR2 SNEGSKA (reference sequence). The CDR3 is made up of 15 amino acids. The CDR3: CSARDPMDAYTEAFF.

This chain links TRBV6-1 with TRBJ1-5; lacking DNA, the TRBD1 call made by TCRdb goes unchecked. This CDR3 is 16 amino acids long. Germline V CDR1 and CDR2: MNHNS, SASEGT. CDR3 amino acids: CASSVTRGGGNQPQHF.

This chain links TRBV5-5 with TRBJ1-1. Germline V gene lookup returns CDR1 SGHKS and CDR2 YYEKEE (reference sequence). The CDR3 totals 14 residues. CDR3 region: CASSLRGKNTEAFF.

The chain links TRBV20-1 to TRBJ2-2; TCRdb indicates TRBD2, and absent DNA this call remains unverified. The CDR3 covers 15 residues. Germline V gene sequence: CDR1 DFQATT, CDR2 SNEGSKA (reference sequence). The CDR3 is CSARRLAGNTGELFF.

The V and J genes are TRBV20-1 and TRBJ2-1. The CDR3 loop spans 14 amino acids. Germline CDR1 DFQATT, CDR2 SNEGSKA (reference sequence). This CDR3 is CSASQGRPYNEQFF.

The chain has TRBV6-5 and TRBJ1-1; TCRdb returns TRBD1, unconfirmable since there is no DNA. Germline V gene sequence: CDR1 MNHEY, CDR2 SVGAGI. The CDR3 runs to 13 residues. CDR3 residues: CASSFSPAQGAFF.

This chain links TRBV6-5 with TRBJ2-5; TCRdb selects TRBD1, and the lack of DNA leaves this call unchecked. Per the germline V gene, CDR1 is MNHEY and CDR2 is SVGAGI. The CDR3 sequence is 11 residues long. The CDR3 sequence: CASSWGETQYF.

The chain couples TRBV4-3 to TRBJ1-1. Germline values: CDR1 LGHNA, CDR2 YSLEER. This CDR3 region has 14 residues. The CDR3 here is CASSSRASNTEAFF.

This chain joins TRBV20-1 and TRBJ2-5; the TCRdb call, TRBD2, lacks DNA for checking. CDR3 size: 15 residues. CDR1 is DFQATT, CDR2 SNEGSKA, per germline (reference sequence). CDR3 region: CSAPLRLAAQETQYF.

V usage is TRBV3-1 and J usage is TRBJ2-5; TCRdb designates TRBD2, a call that cannot be tested without DNA. The CDR3 has 16 amino acids. Germline CDR1 LGHDT, CDR2 YNNKEL (reference sequence). CDR3 residues: CASSRGTGAVGETQYF.

The chain combines TRBV4-3 with TRBJ2-3; no DNA is available, so the TRBD2 call from TCRdb remains unchecked. There are 15 residues in the CDR3. CDR1 and CDR2 from the germline V gene are LGHNA and YSLEER. CDR3 amino acids: CASTREAGGTDTQYF.

The chain couples TRBV29-1 to TRBJ2-3. The CDR3 contains 11 residues. Germline V gene sequence: CDR1 SQVTM, CDR2 ANQGSEA. The CDR3 is CSVDVIRGQYF.

This sequence joins TRBV11-2 and TRBJ1-2; with no DNA, the TCRdb D assignment of TRBD1 cannot be verified. The CDR3 length is 13 residues. The germline V gene encodes CDR1 SGHAT and CDR2 FQNNGV. CDR3 sequence reads: CASSSTGSYGYTF.

The CDR3: CASSPPEDLTDTQYF. This sequence joins TRBV28 and TRBJ2-3; the TCRdb D gene call, TRBD2, has no DNA to confirm it. The CDR3 spans 15 residues. Germline CDR1 is MDHEN and CDR2 is SYDVKM.